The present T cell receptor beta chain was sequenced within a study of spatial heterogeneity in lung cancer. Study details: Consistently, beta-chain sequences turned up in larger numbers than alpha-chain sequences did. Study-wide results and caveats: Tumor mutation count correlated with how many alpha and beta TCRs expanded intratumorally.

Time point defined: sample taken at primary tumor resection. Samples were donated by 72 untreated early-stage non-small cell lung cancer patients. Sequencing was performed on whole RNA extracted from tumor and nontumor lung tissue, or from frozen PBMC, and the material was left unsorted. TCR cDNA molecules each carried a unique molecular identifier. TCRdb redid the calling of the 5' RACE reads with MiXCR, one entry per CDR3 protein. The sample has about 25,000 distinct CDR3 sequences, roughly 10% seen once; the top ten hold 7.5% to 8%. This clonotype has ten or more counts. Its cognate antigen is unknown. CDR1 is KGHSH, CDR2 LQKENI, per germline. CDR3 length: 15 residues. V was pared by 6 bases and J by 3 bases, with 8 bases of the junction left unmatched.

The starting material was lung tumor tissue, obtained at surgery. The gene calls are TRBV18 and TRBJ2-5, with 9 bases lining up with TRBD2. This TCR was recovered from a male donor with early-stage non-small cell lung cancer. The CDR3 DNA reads TGTGCCAGCTCTTTTTGGACTAGCGCCAAAGAGACCCAGTACTTC. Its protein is CASSFWTSAKETQYF.